The 6 T cell receptor beta chains below all came from one sample that was sequenced in a study of OX40 agonist ivuxolimab in advanced cancers. Sequenced by immunoSEQ multiplex PCR; TCRdb stores in-frame clones only, minus some. The sample has roughly 46,000 clones; roughly 90% are singletons. The starting material was CD4+ or CD8+ T cells sorted from blood, obtained in a trial of the OX40 agonist ivuxolimab. These receptors all come from an adult with an advanced solid tumor such as melanoma, head and neck, liver or kidney cancer.

This chain joins TRBV7-9 and TRBJ2-1, with no clear D. Germline V gene data show CDR1 as SEHNR and CDR2 as FQNEAQ (reference sequence). The germline V and J ends were trimmed by 3 bases and 6 bases, with 15 bases remaining between them. The CDR3 is made up of 15 amino acids. CDR3 DNA: TGTGCCAGCAGCTTCCTTGCCAAGTTCGGCAATGAGCAGTTCTTC. Translating gives CASSFLAKFGNEQFF. The whole variable domain, remainder taken from reference TRBV7-9 and TRBJ2-1, is DTGVSQNPRHKITKRGQNVTFRCDPISEHNRLYWYRQTLGQGPEFLTYFQNEAQLEKSRLLSDRFSAERPKGSFSTLEIQRTEQGDSAMYLCASSFLAKFGNEQFFGPGTRLTVL.

The chain uses TRBV27 and TRBJ2-1; tentative D call: TRBD1 (6 bases). Between the trimmed V and J ends, which lost 6 bases and 4 bases, there was a span of 13 bases. Germline-derived CDR1 and CDR2 are MNHEY and SMNVEV (reference sequence). There are 14 residues in the CDR3. The CDR3 region is CASSYGGSYNEQFF. Here the CDR3 DNA reads TGTGCCAGCAGCTATGGGGGCTCATACAATGAGCAGTTCTTC.

The CDR3 spells CASSPDRGVYEQYF. CDR3 nucleotide sequence: TGTGCCAGCAGCCCGGACAGGGGGGTCTACGAGCAGTACTTC. The V gene is TRBV7-9, the J gene TRBJ2-5, with 10 bases lining up with TRBD1. The J call may be wrong; the DNA end is better matched by TRBJ2-7. Germline V gene lookup returns CDR1 SEHNR and CDR2 FQNEAQ (reference sequence). The CDR3 is 14 amino acids.

The chain carries TRBV4-1 and TRBJ2-7; no clear D gene. The CDR3 is made up of 15 amino acids. V lost 1 base and J 3 bases, leaving 13 bases between the germline ends. The germline V gene encodes CDR1 MGHRA and CDR2 YSYEKL. Here the CDR3 reads CASSQGNSALYEQYV. As DNA, the CDR3 is TGCGCCAGCAGCCAAGGCAATTCGGCGCTCTACGAGCAGTACGTC.

V is TRBV7-9 and J is TRBJ2-7; the D is unclear. The V gene lost 2 bases and the J gene lost 0 bases, with 11 bases spanning the gap. The CDR3 length is 15 residues. In germline, CDR1 is SEHNR, CDR2 FQNEAQ (reference sequence). The CDR3 DNA reads TGTGCCAGCAGCTTAACGGATGCAGGCTCCTACGAGCAGTACTTC. Protein: CASSLTDAGSYEQYF.

The rearrangement joins TRBV27 to TRBJ1-1, with TRBD1 matching 7 bases. The CDR3 contains 13 residues. CDR1 is MNHEY and CDR2 is SMNVEV in the germline V gene (reference sequence). V was clipped by 8 bases and J by 3 bases; unmatched bases: 6. The CDR3 coding sequence is TGTGCCAGCCAGACAGGGTTTTACACTGAAGCTTTCTTT. It is translated as CASQTGFYTEAFF.